A selection of T cell receptor beta chains follows, all from one sample in a study of T cell responses to AZD1222 COVID-19 vaccine. This table comes from immunoSEQ multiplex PCR, and its TCRdb copy is limited to in-frame clones, with some not included. The profile covers over 100,000 clones, with 87% appearing a single time and approximately 5.5% taken by the ten largest. Specimen: peripheral blood, collected on day 0 of AZD1222 vaccination. The origin of the receptors is an adult in good health. The CDR3 runs from the conserved cysteine through the conserved F or W. Fields, in order: J gene, D gene, clone size, V gene, CDR3 DNA, CDR3 protein. D genes are given only for firm matches. A row's size may be missing; if present it is once, few, many or a size class.

TRBJ1-1,TRBD1,once,TRBV30,TGTGCCTGGAGTGTACGGCAGGGGGCTTGGAACACTGAAGCTTTCTTT,CAWSVRQGAWNTEAFF
TRBJ1-3,TRBD1,-,TRBV30,TGTGCCTGGACGACAGGGAATCGGGACACCATATATTTT,CAWTTGNRDTIYF
TRBJ2-5,TRBD2,-,TRBV29-1,TGCAGCGTTGGACTAGCGGGAGGAGAGACCCAGTACTTC,CSVGLAGGETQYF
TRBJ2-5,-,once,TRBV29-1,TGCAGCGCTTCGTTGAGGACATCCCAAGAGACCCAGTACTTC,CSASLRTSQETQYF
TRBJ2-3,-,-,TRBV11-1,TGTGCCAGCAGTTCCGACAGGGATACGCAGTATTTT,CASSSDRDTQYF
TRBJ2-3,-,once,TRBV19,TGTGCCAGTAGTAGAAAGGACTCCACAGATACGCAGTATTTT,CASSRKDSTDTQYF
TRBJ2-2,-,-,TRBV7-8,TGTGCCAGCAGCCCTTTATCGGACGGGAACACCGGGGAGCTGTTTTTT,CASSPLSDGNTGELFF
TRBJ1-2,TRBD1,-,TRBV19,TGTGCCAGTAGCCCGACAGGGGAGGGAGGCTACACCTTC,CASSPTGEGGYTF
TRBJ2-5,TRBD1,-,TRBV10-3,TGTGCCATCAGTGACCCCGGGACAGATCAACAAGAGACCCAGTACTTC,CAISDPGTDQQETQYF
TRBJ1-2,-,-,TRBV20-1,TGCAGTGCTAGTCCCCCCGCTCGGGGGAGCTATGGCTACACCTTC,CSASPPARGSYGYTF
TRBJ2-1,TRBD1,-,TRBV6-1,TGTGCCAGCAGTGTATCCCGACAGGGCACCTACAATGAGCAGTTCTTC,CASSVSRQGTYNEQFF
TRBJ2-2,-,-,TRBV5-1,TGCGCCAGCAGCTTGGGACCTGGTAGGGGACCGAACACCGGGGAGCTGTTTTTT,CASSLGPGRGPNTGELFF
TRBJ1-4,-,-,TRBV7-2,TGTGCCAGCAGCACAACAGGGTTGGCTAATGAAAAACTGTTTTTT,CASSTTGLANEKLFF
TRBJ1-3,-,once,TRBV9,TGTGCCAGCAGCGTAGAACATTCTGGAAACACCATATATTTT,CASSVEHSGNTIYF
TRBJ2-3,-,-,TRBV18,TGTGCCAGCTCACCACCGACGGGGGACATGGGGACAGATACGCAGTATTTT,CASSPPTGDMGTDTQYF
TRBJ2-7,-,-,TRBV27,TGTGCCAGCAGTTTAGGGGGGTACGAGCAGTACTTC,CASSLGGYEQYF
TRBJ2-2,TRBD2,-,TRBV27,TGTGCCAGCAGTCCCGGACTAGCTCGGGACACCGGGGAGCTGTTTTTT,CASSPGLARDTGELFF
TRBJ1-5,-,-,TRBV12-3/TRBV12-4,TGTGCCAGCAGTTTTCAGGGGAGACAGCCCCAGCATTTT,CASSFQGRQPQHF
TRBJ1-1,-,-,TRBV6-2/TRBV6-3,TGTGCCAGCAACCCCCCCTGGGGCCGGGGGCGGAACACTGAAGCTTTCTTT,CASNPPWGRGRNTEAFF
TRBJ2-2,-,-,TRBV4-3,TGCGCCAGCAGCCAAGATCGTGTGAACACCGGGGAGCTGTTTTTT,CASSQDRVNTGELFF
TRBJ2-6,-,-,TRBV27,TGTGCCAGCAGTTTTTACGGGTCCGGGGCCAACGTCCTGACTTTC,CASSFYGSGANVLTF
TRBJ1-1,TRBD1,-,TRBV20-1,TGCAGTGCTAGTCCCTCTACAGGGGGCTCTGAAGCTTTCTTT,CSASPSTGGSEAFF
TRBJ1-2,-,-,TRBV7-2,TGTGCCAGCAGCTCACTGGGAGGCAGACAGAACTATGGCTACACCTTC,CASSSLGGRQNYGYTF
TRBJ1-4,-,-,TRBV27,TGTGCCAGCAGCCCCCCAGGGGTTGGGGAAAAACTGTTTTTT,CASSPPGVGEKLFF
TRBJ2-1,TRBD1,once,TRBV11-2,TGTGCCAGCAGCTTAGAGTTCCAGGGGGCCTACAATGAGCAGTTCTTC,CASSLEFQGAYNEQFF
TRBJ1-1,-,-,TRBV30,TGTGCCTGGAGTGGGCAGTTGAACACTGAAGCTTTCTTT,CAWSGQLNTEAFF
TRBJ1-2,TRBD1,-,TRBV6-4,TGTGCCAGCAGTGACTCGAGAGACAGGGACCCTAATAAGGCTCATCGGGTAGGTGGCTACACCTTC,CASSDSRDRDPNKAHRVGGYTF
TRBJ2-7,-,-,TRBV7-9,TGTGCCAGCAGCTCAATACCACTAGGAGATTCTTCCTACGAGCAGTACTTC,CASSSIPLGDSSYEQYF
TRBJ2-7,-,-,TRBV7-8,TGTGCCAGCAGCCCCTTTCTAGCCACCGCCTACGAGCAGTACTTC,CASSPFLATAYEQYF
TRBJ2-1,-,once,TRBV30,TGTGCCTGGAGTGCGGCAGGGGATCTTCTCAATGAGCAGTTCTTC,CAWSAAGDLLNEQFF
TRBJ2-1,-,once,TRBV4-3,TGCGCCAGCAGCCCCATATCGGGTGAGCAGTTCTTC,CASSPISGEQFF
TRBJ1-1,TRBD1,-,TRBV30,TGTGCCTGGATTTCAGGGGGAGCTTTCTTT,CAWISGGAFF
TRBJ2-3,-,-,TRBV7-2,TGTGCCAGCAGCTTAGGCCCACAGGGAATCACAGATACGCAGTATTTT,CASSLGPQGITDTQYF
TRBJ2-1,TRBD2,-,TRBV27,TGTGCCAGCAGTTCCTCCCTTAGCGGGGGGCCGGAGCAGTTCTTC,CASSSSLSGGPEQFF
TRBJ2-5,TRBD1,-,TRBV7-2,TGTGCCAGCAGCCATAAGACAGGGGGCCTAGAGACCCAGTACTTC,CASSHKTGGLETQYF
TRBJ2-1,TRBD2,-,TRBV28,TGTGCCAGCAGTTTAAAGGTAGCGGGAGGGAATGAGCAGTTCTTC,CASSLKVAGGNEQFF
TRBJ1-3,-,once,TRBV10-3,TGTGCCATCAGTGCGGGACTCTCTGGAAACACCATATATTTT,CAISAGLSGNTIYF
TRBJ1-5,-,-,TRBV21-1,TGTGCCAGAATAGACAGGGGCCTCAATCAGCCCCAGCATTTT,CARIDRGLNQPQHF
TRBJ1-5,-,-,TRBV19,TGTGCCAGTAGTATGAGGTCAGATAGCAATCAGCCCCAGCATTTT,CASSMRSDSNQPQHF
TRBJ2-1,TRBD2,-,TRBV7-2,TGTGCCAGCAGCCCCATGGTGTCTAGCGGGAGCCATGAGCAGTTCTTC,CASSPMVSSGSHEQFF
TRBJ1-5,TRBD1,-,TRBV24-1,TGTGCCACCAGTGAAGCGGGACAGGATAGCAATCAGCCCCAGCATTTT,CATSEAGQDSNQPQHF